The clone carrying this T cell receptor (beta chain) was seen only a few times. This record comes from a study of blood T cell repertoires in COVID-19. Study information: The United States, Italy and Spain were the sources of the acute and convalescent COVID-19 samples.

Authors' processing steps: Quantification of nucleated cells was approximated via reference gene primer amplification. TCRdb's copy holds only in-frame clones and misses some; the assay was immunoSEQ multiplex PCR. D and trimming were read from the DNA, whereas the V and J calls and clone size are those reported in that table. Here the sample spans about 70,000 clones, about three quarters being singletons. Germline CDR1 reads SGHTA; CDR2 reads FQGNSA. The CDR3 totals 15 residues. Trimming pared 5 bases from V and 0 bases from J, leaving 11 bases between. Sequencing was performed on peripheral blood. The gene calls are TRBV7-2 and TRBJ1-3; D is possibly TRBD1 (6 bases). This TCR was recovered from a human donor in a cohort sampled during active COVID-19. The CDR3 DNA follows: TGTGCCAGCAGCGTCGGACAGAGCTCTGGAAACACCATATATTTT. It encodes CASSVGQSSGNTIYF.